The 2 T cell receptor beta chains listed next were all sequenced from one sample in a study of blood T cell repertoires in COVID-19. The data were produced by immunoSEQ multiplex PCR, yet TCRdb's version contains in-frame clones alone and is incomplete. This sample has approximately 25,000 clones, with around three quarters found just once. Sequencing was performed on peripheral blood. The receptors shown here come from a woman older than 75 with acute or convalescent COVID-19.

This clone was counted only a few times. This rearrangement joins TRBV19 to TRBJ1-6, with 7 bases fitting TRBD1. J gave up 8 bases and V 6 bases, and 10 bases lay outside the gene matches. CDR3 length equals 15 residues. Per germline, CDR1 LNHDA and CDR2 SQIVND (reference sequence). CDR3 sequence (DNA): TGTGCCAGTAGCCTCAGACAGGGAAGAGATTCACCCCTCCACTTT. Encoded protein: CASSLRQGRDSPLHF.

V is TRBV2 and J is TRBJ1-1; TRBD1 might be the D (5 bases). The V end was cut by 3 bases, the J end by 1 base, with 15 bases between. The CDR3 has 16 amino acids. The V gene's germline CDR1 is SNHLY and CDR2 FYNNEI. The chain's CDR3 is CASSEPPADKNTEAFF. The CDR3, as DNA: TGTGCCAGCAGTGAGCCTCCGGCGGACAAGAACACTGAAGCTTTCTTT.